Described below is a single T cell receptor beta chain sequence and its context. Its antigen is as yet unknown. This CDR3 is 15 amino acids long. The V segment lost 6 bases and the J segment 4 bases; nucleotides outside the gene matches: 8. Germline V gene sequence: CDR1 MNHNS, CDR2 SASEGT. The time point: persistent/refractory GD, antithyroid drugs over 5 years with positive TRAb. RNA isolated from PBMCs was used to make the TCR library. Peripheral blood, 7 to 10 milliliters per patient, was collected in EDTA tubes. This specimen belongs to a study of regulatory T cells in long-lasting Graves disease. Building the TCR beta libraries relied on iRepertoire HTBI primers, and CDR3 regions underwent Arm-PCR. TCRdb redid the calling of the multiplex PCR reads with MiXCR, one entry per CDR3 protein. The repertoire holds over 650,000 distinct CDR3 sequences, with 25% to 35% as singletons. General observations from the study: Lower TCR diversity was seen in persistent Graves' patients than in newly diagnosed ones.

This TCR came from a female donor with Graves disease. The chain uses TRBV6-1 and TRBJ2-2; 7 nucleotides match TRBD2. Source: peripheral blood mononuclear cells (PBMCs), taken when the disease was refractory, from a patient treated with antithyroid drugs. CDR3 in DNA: TGTGCCAGCAGGGGGTTAAAGCGGGGCACCGGGGAGCTGTTTTTT. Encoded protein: CASRGLKRGTGELFF.